Presented here are 5 T cell receptor beta chains from one specimen sequenced in a study of regulatory T cells in long-lasting Graves disease. Sample time point: newly diagnosed GD, antithyroid drugs for less than 3 months. The TCR library used RNA extracted from PBMCs. CDR3-region Arm-PCR and iRepertoire HTBI primers produced the TCR beta libraries. MiXCR, applied by TCRdb to the multiplex PCR reads, yields one record per CDR3 protein. The sample has roughly 500,000 distinct CDR3 sequences, about 11% seen once. In addition, the sample was reused for a study of T cells in Graves' hyperthyroidism and ophthalmopathy.

The sequences come from peripheral blood mononuclear cells (PBMCs), collected at new diagnosis, from a patient treated with antithyroid drugs. The receptors derive from a woman in her twenties or thirties with Graves disease.

This clonotype was counted ten times or more. This sequence joins TRBV20-1 and TRBJ1-1; D might be TRBD1 (6 bases). CDR3 length: 13 amino acids. Trimming took 5 bases from V and 3 from J, leaving 13 bases between them. From germline, CDR1 is DFQATT and CDR2 SNEGSKA (reference sequence). The CDR3 region has the DNA TGCAGTGCTGAACCTGACAGGTACACTGAAGCTTTCTTT. This sequence encodes CSAEPDRYTEAFF.

This clonotype was seen many times. The gene calls are TRBV11-3 and TRBJ1-3; D perhaps matches TRBD1 (5 bases). This CDR3 spans 17 amino acids. The V end was cut by 5 bases, the J end by 4 bases, with 21 bases between. CDR1 SGHNT and CDR2 YENEEA come from the germline V gene. The CDR3 sequence is CASSPRWTPGAGNTIYF. CDR3 sequence (DNA): TGTGCCAGCAGCCCCCGGTGGACCCCCGGGGCCGGAAACACCATATATTTT.

The sample holds a few counts of this clonotype. J is TRBJ1-2 and V is TRBV20-1; 8 bases map to TRBD1. In germline, CDR1 is DFQATT, CDR2 SNEGSKA (reference sequence). This CDR3 region has 15 residues. Trimming cost V 6 bases and J 4 bases; bases outside gene matches: 13. CDR3 in amino acids: CSANQVRGQAYGYTF. CDR3 nucleotides: TGCAGTGCAAACCAGGTCAGGGGGCAGGCCTATGGCTACACCTTC.

This clonotype showed up many times. The chain carries TRBV7-8 and TRBJ2-1, with TRBD2 as a possible D gene (5 bases). There are 16 residues in the CDR3. The germline V gene has CDR1 SGHVS and CDR2 FQNEAQ. Trimming shortened V by 3 bases and J by 0 bases, and 12 bases separated the two germline ends. CDR3 sequence reads: CASSLDVGSSYNEQFF. CDR3 coding DNA: TGTGCCAGCAGCTTGGATGTGGGGAGCTCCTACAATGAGCAGTTCTTC.

This clonotype was counted many times. CDR3 loop: CASSVSLRQSPLHF. In DNA, the CDR3 is TGTGCCAGCAGTGTTTCCCTAAGGCAATCACCCCTCCACTTT. This chain links TRBV2 with TRBJ1-6; no firm D call. Germline V gene lookup returns CDR1 SNHLY and CDR2 FYNNEI. The germline V and J ends were trimmed by 4 bases and 10 bases, with 14 bases remaining between them. The CDR3 runs 14 residues.